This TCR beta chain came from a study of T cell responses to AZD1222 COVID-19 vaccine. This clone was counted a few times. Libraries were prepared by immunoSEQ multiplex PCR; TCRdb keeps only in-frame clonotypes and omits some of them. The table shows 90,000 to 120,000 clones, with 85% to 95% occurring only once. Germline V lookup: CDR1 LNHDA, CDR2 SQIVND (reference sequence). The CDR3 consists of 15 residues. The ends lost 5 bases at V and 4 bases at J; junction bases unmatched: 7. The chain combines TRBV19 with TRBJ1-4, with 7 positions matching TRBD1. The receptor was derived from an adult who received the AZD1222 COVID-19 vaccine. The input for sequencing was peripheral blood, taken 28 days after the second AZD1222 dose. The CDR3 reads CASSSPGQNNEKLFF. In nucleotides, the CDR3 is TGTGCCAGTAGTTCTCCGGGACAGAATAATGAAAAACTGTTTTTT.